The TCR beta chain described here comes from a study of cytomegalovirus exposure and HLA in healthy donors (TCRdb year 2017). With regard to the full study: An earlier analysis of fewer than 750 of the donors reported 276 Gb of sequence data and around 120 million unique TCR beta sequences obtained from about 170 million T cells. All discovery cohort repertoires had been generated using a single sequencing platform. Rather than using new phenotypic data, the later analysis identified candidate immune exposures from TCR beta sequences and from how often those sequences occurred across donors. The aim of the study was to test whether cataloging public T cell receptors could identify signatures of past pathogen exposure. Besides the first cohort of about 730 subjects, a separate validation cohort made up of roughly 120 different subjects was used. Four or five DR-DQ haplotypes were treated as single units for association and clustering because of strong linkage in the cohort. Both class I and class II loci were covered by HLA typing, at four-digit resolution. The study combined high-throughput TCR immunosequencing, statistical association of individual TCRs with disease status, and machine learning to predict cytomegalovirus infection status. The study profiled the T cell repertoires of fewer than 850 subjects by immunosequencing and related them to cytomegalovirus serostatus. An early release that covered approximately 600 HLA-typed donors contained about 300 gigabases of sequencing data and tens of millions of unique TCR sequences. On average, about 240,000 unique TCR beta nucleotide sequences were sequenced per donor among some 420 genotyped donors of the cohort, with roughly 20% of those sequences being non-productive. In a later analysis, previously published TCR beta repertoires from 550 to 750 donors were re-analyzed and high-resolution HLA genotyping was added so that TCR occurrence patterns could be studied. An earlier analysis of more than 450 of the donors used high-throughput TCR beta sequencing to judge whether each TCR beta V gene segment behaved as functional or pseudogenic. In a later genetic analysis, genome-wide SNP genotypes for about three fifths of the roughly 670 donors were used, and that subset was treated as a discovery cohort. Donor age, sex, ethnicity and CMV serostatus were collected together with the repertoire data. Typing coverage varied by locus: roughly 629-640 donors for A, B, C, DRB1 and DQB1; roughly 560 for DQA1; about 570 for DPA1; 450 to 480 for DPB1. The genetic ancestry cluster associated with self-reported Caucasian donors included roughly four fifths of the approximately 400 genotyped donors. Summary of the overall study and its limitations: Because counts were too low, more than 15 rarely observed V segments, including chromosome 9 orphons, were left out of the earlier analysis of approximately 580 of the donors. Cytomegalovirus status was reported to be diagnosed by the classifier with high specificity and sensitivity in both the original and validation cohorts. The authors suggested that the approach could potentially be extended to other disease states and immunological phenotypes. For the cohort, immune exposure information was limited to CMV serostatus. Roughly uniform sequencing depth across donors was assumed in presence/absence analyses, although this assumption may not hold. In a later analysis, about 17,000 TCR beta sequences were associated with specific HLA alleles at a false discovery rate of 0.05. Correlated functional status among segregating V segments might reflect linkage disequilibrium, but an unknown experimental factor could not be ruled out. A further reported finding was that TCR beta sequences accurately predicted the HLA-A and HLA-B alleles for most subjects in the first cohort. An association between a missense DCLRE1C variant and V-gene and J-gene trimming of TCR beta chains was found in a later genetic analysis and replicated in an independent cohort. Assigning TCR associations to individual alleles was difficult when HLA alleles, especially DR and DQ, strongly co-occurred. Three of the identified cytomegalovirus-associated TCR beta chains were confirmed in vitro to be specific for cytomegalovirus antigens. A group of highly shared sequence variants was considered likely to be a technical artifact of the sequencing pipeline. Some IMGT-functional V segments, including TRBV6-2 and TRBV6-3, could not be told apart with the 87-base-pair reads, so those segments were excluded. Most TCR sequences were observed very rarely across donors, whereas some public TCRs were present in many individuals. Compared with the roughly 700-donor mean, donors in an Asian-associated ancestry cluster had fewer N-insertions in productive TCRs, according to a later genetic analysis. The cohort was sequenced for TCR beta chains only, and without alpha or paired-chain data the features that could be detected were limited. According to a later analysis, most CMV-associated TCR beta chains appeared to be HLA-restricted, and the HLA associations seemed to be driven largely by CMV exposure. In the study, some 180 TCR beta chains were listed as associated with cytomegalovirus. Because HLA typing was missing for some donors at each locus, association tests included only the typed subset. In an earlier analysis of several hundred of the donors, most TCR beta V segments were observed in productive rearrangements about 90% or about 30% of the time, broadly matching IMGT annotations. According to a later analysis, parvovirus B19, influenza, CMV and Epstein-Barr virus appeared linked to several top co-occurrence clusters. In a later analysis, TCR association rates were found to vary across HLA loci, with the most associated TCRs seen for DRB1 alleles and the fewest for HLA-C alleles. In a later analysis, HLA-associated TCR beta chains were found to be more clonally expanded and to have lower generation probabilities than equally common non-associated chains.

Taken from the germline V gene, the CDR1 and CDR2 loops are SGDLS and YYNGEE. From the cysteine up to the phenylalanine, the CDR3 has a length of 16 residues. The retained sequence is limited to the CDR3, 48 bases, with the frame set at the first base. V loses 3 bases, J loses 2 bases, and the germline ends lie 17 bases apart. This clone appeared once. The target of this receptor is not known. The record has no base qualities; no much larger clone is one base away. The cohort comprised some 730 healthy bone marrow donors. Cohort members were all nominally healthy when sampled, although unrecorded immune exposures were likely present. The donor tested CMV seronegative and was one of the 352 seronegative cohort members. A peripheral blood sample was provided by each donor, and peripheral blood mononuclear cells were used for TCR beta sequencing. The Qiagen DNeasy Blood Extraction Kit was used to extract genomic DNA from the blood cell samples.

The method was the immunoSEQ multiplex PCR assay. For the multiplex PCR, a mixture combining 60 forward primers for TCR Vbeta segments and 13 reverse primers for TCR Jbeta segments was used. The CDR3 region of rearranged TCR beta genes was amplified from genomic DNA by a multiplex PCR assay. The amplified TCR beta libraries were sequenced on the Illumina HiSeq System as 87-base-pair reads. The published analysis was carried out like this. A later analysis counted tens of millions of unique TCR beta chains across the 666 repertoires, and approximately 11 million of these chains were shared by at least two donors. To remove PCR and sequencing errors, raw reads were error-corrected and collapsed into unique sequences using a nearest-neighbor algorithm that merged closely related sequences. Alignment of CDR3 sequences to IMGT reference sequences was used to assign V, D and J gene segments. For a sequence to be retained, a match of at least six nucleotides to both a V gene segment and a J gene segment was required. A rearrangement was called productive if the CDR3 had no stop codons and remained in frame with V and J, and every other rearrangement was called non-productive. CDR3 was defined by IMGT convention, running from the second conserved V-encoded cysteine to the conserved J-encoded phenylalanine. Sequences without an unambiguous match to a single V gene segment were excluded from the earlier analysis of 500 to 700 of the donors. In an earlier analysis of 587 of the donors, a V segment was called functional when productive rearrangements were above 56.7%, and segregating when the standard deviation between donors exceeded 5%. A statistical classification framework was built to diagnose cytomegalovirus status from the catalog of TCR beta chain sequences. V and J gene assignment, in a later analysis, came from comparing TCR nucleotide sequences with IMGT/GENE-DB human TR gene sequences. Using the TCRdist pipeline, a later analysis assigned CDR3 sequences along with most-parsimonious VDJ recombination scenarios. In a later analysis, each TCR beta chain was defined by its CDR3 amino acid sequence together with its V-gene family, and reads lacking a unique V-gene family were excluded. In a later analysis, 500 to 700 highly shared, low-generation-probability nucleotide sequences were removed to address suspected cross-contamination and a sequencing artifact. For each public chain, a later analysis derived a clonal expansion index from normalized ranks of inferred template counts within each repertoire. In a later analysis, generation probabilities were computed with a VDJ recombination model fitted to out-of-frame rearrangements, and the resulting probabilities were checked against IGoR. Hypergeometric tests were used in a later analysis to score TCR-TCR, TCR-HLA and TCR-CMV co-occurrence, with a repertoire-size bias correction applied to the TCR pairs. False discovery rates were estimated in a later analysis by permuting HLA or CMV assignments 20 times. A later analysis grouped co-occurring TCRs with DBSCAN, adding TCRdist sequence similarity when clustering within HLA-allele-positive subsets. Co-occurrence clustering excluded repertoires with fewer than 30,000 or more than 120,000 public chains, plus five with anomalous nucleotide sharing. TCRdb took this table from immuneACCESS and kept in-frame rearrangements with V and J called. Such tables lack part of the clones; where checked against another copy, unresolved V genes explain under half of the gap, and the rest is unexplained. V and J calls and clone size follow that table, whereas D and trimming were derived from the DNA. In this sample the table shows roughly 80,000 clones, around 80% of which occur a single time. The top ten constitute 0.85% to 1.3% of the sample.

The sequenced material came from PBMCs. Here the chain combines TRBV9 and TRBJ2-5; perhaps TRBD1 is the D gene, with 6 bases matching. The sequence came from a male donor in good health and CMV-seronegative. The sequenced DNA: TGTGCCAGCAGCGCCCAGACAGGTGAATATCAAGAGACCCAGTACTTC. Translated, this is CASSAQTGEYQETQYF.